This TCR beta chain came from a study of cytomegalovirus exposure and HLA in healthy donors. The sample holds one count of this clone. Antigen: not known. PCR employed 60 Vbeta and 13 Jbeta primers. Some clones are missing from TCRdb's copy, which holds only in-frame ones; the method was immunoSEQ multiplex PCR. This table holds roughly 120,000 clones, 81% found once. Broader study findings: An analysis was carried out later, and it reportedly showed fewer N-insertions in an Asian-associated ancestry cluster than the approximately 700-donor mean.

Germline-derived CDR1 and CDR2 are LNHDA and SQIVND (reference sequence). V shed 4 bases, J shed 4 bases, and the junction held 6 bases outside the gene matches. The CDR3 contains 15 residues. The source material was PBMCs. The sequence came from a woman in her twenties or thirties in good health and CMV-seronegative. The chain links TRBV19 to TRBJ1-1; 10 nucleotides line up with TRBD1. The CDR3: CASSSRRDRGTEAFF. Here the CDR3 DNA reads TGTGCCAGTAGTAGCCGCCGGGACAGGGGCACTGAAGCTTTCTTT.